This TCR beta chain was sequenced for a study of response to subunit inactivated influenza vaccine. Regarding the study as a whole: It was the authors' suggestion that each seasonal influenza vaccination recruits few new T cells.

CDR1 is SGHVS and CDR2 is FQNEAQ in the germline V gene. The CDR3 covers 16 residues. Trimming took 3 bases from V and 0 from J, leaving 13 bases between them. TCRdb re-analysed the RT-PCR reads in MiXCR, keeping a single row per CDR3 protein. The sample has about half a million distinct CDR3 sequences, about 25% seen once. As regards this clonotype: The antigen is unknown.

The gene calls are TRBV7-8 and TRBJ2-3; possibly TRBD2 for D (6 bases). The clonotype comes from a man aged 50-60 years who received an inactivated influenza vaccine. The source material was CD4+ T cells sorted from PBMCs, sampled more than 4 days after vaccination. The CDR3 DNA follows: TGTGCCAGCAGCTTCCTTAGCGGAGATAGCACAGATACGCAGTATTTT. Translating gives CASSFLSGDSTDTQYF. The full variable domain, completed using reference TRBV7-8 and TRBJ2-3, is GAGVSQSPRYKVAKRGQDVALRCDPISGHVSLFWYQQALGQGPEFLTYFQNEAQLDKSGLPSDRFFAERPEGSVSTLKIQRTQQEDSAVYLCASSFLSGDSTDTQYFGPGTRLTVL.